This TCR beta chain was captured by sequencing in a study of graft-versus-host responses after intestinal transplantation (dated by TCRdb to the early 2020s). A note on the overall study: Multivisceral, liver-intestinal, or isolated intestinal transplants were received by the recipients. Every recipient was given anti-thymocyte globulin induction, then maintenance tacrolimus and steroids for about three years. Graft-versus-host and host-versus-graft alloreactive T cell clones were tracked in the graft, circulation and bone marrow after intestinal transplantation using bulk TCR-beta CDR3 sequencing. Alloreactive clones were identified by sequencing pre-transplant mixed lymphocyte reaction products and comparing these products with unstimulated pre-transplant donor and recipient T cells. Of the 20 to 25 intestinal transplant recipients enrolled in the cohort, one of whom was a retransplant, a few patients without pretransplant specimens were excluded. Donor T cell macrochimerism was defined as a peak of at least 4% donor T cells among recipient peripheral blood mononuclear cells. Rather than being sequenced by the commercial service, samples from a few later patients were sequenced in-house on an Illumina MiSeq and processed with MiXCR. Overall study results and their limits: GvH clones turned up in recipient bone marrow, with some appearing earlier in ileal mucosa or blood, a pattern consistent with an intestinal mucosal origin. The relatively low number and heterogeneity of intestinal transplant patients limited the conclusions. Early after transplant, declines in HvG clones were associated with peak levels of circulating GvH clones. Patients with donor T cell macrochimerism had high GvH to HvG T cell clonal ratios in their allografts.

Per the publication, the time point label means: cells obtained before transplantation from donor or recipient. CD3+CD4+ and CD3+CD8+ populations were FACS-sorted from unstimulated pre-transplant donor and recipient cells taken from spleen or lymph nodes. This clone was seen only once. The target of this receptor is not known. No base qualities exist here, and no much larger clone lies one base off it. The method was the immunoSEQ multiplex PCR assay. In most patients, genomic DNA was isolated using the Qiagen DNeasy Blood and Tissue Kit and sent frozen to Adaptive Biotechnologies for TCR sequencing. For most patients, genomic DNA was subjected to high-throughput TCR-beta CDR3 sequencing by Adaptive Biotechnologies. Regarding the original processing steps: Adaptive's ImmunoSEQ software was the source of the TCR sequencing data for 15 to 20 patients, while a few other patients were processed with MiXCR and VDJtools. To correct CD4 versus CD8 sorting errors, any sequence found in both subsets at a frequency ratio below 5:1 was removed. CDR3 nucleotide sequences shared between donor and recipient were removed because the origin of such sequences could not be assigned. To count as alloreactive, a clone needed at least 2-fold expansion over unstimulated cells and a minimum CFSE-low frequency of 0.002% (template counts) or 0.001% (read counts). Clones were considered mappable if detected in sequenced pre-transplant spleen, lymph node, or MLR CFSE-low populations of the donor or recipient. The cumulative frequency of alloreactive clones was calculated as a percentage of all sequences, weighted by copy number. The source is immuneACCESS, and TCRdb retained only in-frame sequences with V and J called. Part of the clones is not carried over; for the studies checked, unresolved V genes explain less than half of this, and the remainder is unexplained. The V and J calls and clone size come from that table; D and trimming were worked out from the DNA. The sample includes about 120,000 clones, with approximately 95% observed a single time. The ten largest make up 3.3% of the sample.

V and J are trimmed by 4 bases and 6 bases, and the gene matches miss 5 bases of the junction. From the cysteine up to the phenylalanine, the CDR3 has a length of 13 residues. Only CDR3 DNA is held: 39 bases, read in frame from base 1. The CDR1 and CDR2 encoded by the germline V gene (reference sequence) are GTSNPN and SVGIG. Sequences were derived from unstimulated CD8+ T cells sorted from spleen or lymph node cells, sampled before intestinal transplant. The TCR sequence derives from a human donor who received an intestinal transplant. The chain is made from TRBV30 and TRBJ2-1; 8 junctional bases match TRBD1. The base sequence is TGTGCCTGGACCGGACAGGGATCCAATGAGCAGTTCTTC. It translates to CAWTGQGSNEQFF.